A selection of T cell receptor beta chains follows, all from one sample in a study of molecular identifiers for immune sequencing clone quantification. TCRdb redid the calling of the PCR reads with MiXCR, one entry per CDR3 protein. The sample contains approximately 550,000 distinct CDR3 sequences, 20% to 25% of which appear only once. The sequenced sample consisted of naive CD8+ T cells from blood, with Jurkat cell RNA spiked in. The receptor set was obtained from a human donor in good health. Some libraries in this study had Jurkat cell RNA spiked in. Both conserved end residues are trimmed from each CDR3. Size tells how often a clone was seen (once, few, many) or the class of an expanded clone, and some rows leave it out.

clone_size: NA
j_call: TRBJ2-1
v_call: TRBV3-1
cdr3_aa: ASSQEGLAGGTYNEQF

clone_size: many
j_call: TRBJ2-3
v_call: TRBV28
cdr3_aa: ASSLCPGFETSTDTQY

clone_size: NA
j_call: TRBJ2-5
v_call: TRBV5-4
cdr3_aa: ASSLDAREFAETQY

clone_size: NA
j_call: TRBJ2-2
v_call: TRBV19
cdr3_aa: ASAVQGVGTGELF

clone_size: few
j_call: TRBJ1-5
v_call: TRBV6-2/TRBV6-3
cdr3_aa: ASQSWEDAGNQPQH

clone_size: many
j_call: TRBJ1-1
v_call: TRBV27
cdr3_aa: ASSPVGAANTEAF

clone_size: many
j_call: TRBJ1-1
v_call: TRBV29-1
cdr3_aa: SVEKWTEAF

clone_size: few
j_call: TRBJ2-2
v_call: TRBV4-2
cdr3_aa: ASSQAQTDTGELF

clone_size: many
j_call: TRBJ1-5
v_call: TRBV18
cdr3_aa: ASSPGDTPYNQPQH

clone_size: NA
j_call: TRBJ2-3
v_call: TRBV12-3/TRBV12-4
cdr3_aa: ASSSTETDTQY

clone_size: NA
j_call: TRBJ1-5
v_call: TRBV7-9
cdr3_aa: ASSPEGADSNQPQH

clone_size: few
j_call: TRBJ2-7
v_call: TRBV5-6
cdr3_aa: ASSPPLEGTSVYEQY

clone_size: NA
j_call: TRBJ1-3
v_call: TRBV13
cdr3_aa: ASFRGNTIY

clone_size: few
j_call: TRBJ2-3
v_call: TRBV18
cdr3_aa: ASSPVWGFGTDTQY

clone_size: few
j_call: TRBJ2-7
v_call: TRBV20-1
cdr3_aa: SARDQGEPTYEQY

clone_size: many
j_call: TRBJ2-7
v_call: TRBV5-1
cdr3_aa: ASSFDSGNEQY

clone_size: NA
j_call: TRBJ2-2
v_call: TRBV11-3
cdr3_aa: ASSLLATTGELF

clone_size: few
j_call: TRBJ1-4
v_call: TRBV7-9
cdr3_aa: ASSEPGQGLF

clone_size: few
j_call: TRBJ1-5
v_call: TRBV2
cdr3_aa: ASKAAYSNQPQH

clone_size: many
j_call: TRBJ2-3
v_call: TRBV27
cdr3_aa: ASSLLSVGGSTDTQY

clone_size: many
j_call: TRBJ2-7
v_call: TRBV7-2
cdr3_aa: ASSYLTGLSEQY

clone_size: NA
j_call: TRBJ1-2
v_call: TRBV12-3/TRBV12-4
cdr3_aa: ASSLGAGAQHGYT

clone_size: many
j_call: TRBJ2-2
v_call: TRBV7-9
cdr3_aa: ASSLVQSTGELF

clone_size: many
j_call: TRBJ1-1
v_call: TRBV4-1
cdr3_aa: ASSLHTDTEAF

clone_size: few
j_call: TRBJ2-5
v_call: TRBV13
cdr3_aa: ASTLGAGETQY

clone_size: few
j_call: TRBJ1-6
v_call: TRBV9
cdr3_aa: ASSVEGTAYSSPLH

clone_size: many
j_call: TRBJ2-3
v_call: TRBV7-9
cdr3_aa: ASSFLAVRTDTQY

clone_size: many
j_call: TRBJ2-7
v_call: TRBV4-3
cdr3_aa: ASSQGTDTYEQY

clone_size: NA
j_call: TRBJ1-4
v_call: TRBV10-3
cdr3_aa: AIGELYNEKLF

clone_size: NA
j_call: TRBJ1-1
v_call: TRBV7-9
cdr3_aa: ASTEPGSPEAF

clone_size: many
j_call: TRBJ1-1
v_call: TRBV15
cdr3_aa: ATSTINTEAF

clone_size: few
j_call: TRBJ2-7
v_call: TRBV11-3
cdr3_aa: ASSPGTGAIGEQY

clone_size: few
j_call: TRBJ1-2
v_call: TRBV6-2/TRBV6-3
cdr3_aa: ASSYWGTAYGYT

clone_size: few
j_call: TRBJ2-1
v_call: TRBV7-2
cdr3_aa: ASSLEVGEAAYNEQF